This T cell receptor beta chain was documented in a study of shared clonotypes between healthy human individuals. Study-level points and caveats: Clonotype sharing across several donors was observed for approximately 5% of naive CD4 clonotypes.

Turning to this clone: The antigen remains undetermined.

Across several immunoSEQ plates, the genomic DNA of each subset was split evenly. TCRdb's copy holds only in-frame clones and misses some; the assay was immunoSEQ multiplex PCR. The data show 2,100,000 or so clones, more than 90% seen once. The sample comprised naive CD4+ T cells sorted from blood. As to subset: CD45RA+ positively selected. The receptor's source is a man aged 18 to 30 in good health.

As DNA, the CDR3 is TGTGCCAGCAGCCGAGGACTAGCGGGAGGGCCGAACACCGGGGAGCTGTTTTTT. Protein: CASSRGLAGGPNTGELFF. This chain connects TRBV5-4 to TRBJ2-2; 15 bases fit TRBD2. Per germline, CDR1 SGHNT and CDR2 YYREEE (reference sequence). CDR3 length: 18 residues. V lost 4 bases to trimming and J lost 0 bases; unmatched junction nucleotides: 4.